This T cell receptor beta chain originates from a study of CD8 T cells in Susac syndrome. On the study more broadly: The sequenced Susac syndrome patients comprised 5 or 6 with active disease and roughly 8 in remission.

From blood CD8+ and CD4+ T cells, the TCR beta chain was sequenced. A quantity of roughly 0.5 to 1 ug RNA underwent reverse transcription using random hexamers. The method of amplification for TCR beta CDR3 was immunoSEQ multiplex PCR, covering 54 Vbeta and 13 Jbeta. Using its own MiXCR run on the immunoSEQ multiplex PCR reads, TCRdb lists one record per CDR3 protein. The sample lists about 240,000 distinct CDR3 sequences, about 96% occurring once. CDR3 length: 14 amino acids. This receptor was taken from a human donor with Susac syndrome. Specimen: CD4+ T cells from PBMCs. V usage is TRBV21-1 and J usage is TRBJ1-1. TRBV21-1 is assigned pseudogene status. The CDR3 coding sequence is TGTGCCAGCAGCAAAGCGGACTGCGGCACTGAAGCTTTCTTT. As protein: CASSKADCGTEAFF.